This passage covers 13 T cell receptor beta chains from one sample sequenced in a study of post-analysis software for immune sequencing data. Study findings and constraints: TRBV segments more frequent in patients than in controls numbered five and included TRBV5-6, TRBV5-1 and TRBV20-1.

Each TCR beta cDNA library carried unique molecular identifiers. TCRdb re-called the PCR reads through MiXCR, storing one row per CDR3 protein. Among fewer than 850,000 distinct CDR3 sequences listed, roughly 29% were seen once. Their antigens are not known. The source material was blood. The receptors come from a girl aged 10 to 17 with multiple sclerosis.

The chain carries TRBV15 and TRBJ2-3, with TRBD1 matching 8 bases. The CDR3 is 12 amino acids. Germline V lookup: CDR1 LNHNV, CDR2 YYDKDF (reference sequence). With 1 base clipped from V and 10 bases from J, the junction kept 1 base outside the gene matches. Written as DNA, the CDR3 is TGTGCCACCAGCAGAGTGACAGGGGCGCAGTATTTT. This sequence encodes CATSRVTGAQYF.

A word on this clonotype: Just one base apart from a much larger clone, this may be a read error. This chain links TRBV7-9 with TRBJ2-1, with 8 positions matching TRBD2. The V gene's germline CDR1 is SEHNR and CDR2 FQNEAQ (reference sequence). V lost 5 bases to trimming and J lost 9 bases; unmatched junction nucleotides: 9. The CDR3 consists of 14 residues. The CDR3 protein is CASSILAGLGEQFF. Written as DNA, the CDR3 is TGTGCCAGCAGCATTTTAGCGGGACTCGGTGAGCAGTTCTTC.

This sequence joins TRBV6-5 and TRBJ1-2; D is perhaps TRBD1 (5 bases). Germline CDR1 reads MNHEY; CDR2 reads SVGAGI. V dropped 2 bases and J dropped 5 bases, with 21 bases sitting between them. This CDR3 has 17 residues. The CDR3 is CASSYEGQAHDLYGYTF. DNA of the CDR3: TGTGCCAGCAGTTACGAGGGGCAGGCACACGACCTGTATGGCTACACCTTC.

This clonotype was seen more than once but under ten times. The V gene is TRBV6-1, the J gene TRBJ1-2, with TRBD1 matching over 8 bases. Trimming at V came to 3 bases and at J to 1 base, leaving 4 bases not matched to a gene. The CDR3 loop spans 15 amino acids. Germline values: CDR1 MNHNS, CDR2 SASEGT. The chain's CDR3 is CASSEGRGLNYGYTF. CDR3 sequence (DNA): TGTGCCAGCAGTGAGGGCAGGGGGCTTAACTATGGCTACACCTTC.

The chain carries TRBV20-1 and TRBJ1-1; 9 nucleotides agree with TRBD1. V lost 1 base to trimming and J lost 7 bases; unmatched junction nucleotides: 4. Germline V gene data show CDR1 as DFQATT and CDR2 as SNEGSKA (reference sequence). CDR3 length: 13 residues. The CDR3 sequence is CSARGTGVIEAFF. The CDR3 DNA sequence: TGCAGTGCTAGAGGGACAGGGGTGATTGAAGCTTTCTTT.

The chain employs TRBV5-1 and TRBJ2-3; the D is unclear. Per the germline V gene, CDR1 is SGHRS and CDR2 is YFSETQ. Trimming stripped 0 bases from V and 4 bases from J, with 12 bases between. The CDR3 extends over 15 amino acids. The CDR3 bases are TGCGCCAGCAGCTTGGAGGGCAGGAGCGCAGATACGCAGTATTTT. Translating it yields CASSLEGRSADTQYF.

This clonotype was counted at least ten times. The chain couples TRBV12-3 or TRBV12-4 to TRBJ1-5; D is unresolved. Deletions cut 3 bases from V and 6 bases from J, with 3 bases between. CDR3 size: 11 residues. In DNA form, the CDR3 reads TGTGCCAGCAGTTTTGGTCAGCCCCAGCATTTT. It encodes CASSFGQPQHF.

J is TRBJ2-3 and V is TRBV4-1; D is unresolved. The V and J ends lost 0 bases and 1 base respectively, with 8 bases between them. The CDR3 runs 15 residues. CDR1 and CDR2 (germline): MGHRA, YSYEKL. The CDR3 DNA sequence: TGCGCCAGCAGCCAAGAAATTGTCGGCACAGATACGCAGTATTTT. Translating gives CASSQEIVGTDTQYF.

This sequence joins TRBV24-1 and TRBJ2-3; D gene ambiguous. CDR3 length: 14 residues. The germline V gene has CDR1 KGHDR and CDR2 SFDVKD. Trimming shortened V by 4 bases and J by 6 bases, and 13 bases separated the two germline ends. The CDR3 loop reads CATSDSPARDTQYF. CDR3 coding DNA: TGTGCCACCAGTGACTCCCCCGCGAGGGATACGCAGTATTTT.

The V gene is TRBV12-3 or TRBV12-4, the J gene TRBJ2-7; no clear D gene. Trimming shortened V by 5 bases and J by 0 bases, and 11 bases separated the two germline ends. CDR3 length: 14 residues. This CDR3 is CASSPSRHSYEQYF. CDR3 in DNA: TGTGCCAGCAGTCCATCAAGACACTCCTACGAGCAGTACTTC.

The chain uses TRBV15 and TRBJ2-7; 8 bases fit TRBD2. Germline lookup yields CDR1 LNHNV and CDR2 YYDKDF (reference sequence). With V trimmed by 0 bases and J by 3 bases, 4 bases remained unmatched. The CDR3 extends over 15 amino acids. The CDR3 nucleotides read TGTGCCACCAGCAGAGATGTAAGCGGGGGCTACGAGCAGTACTTC. It codes for CATSRDVSGGYEQYF. The whole variable domain, filled in from reference TRBV15 and TRBJ2-7, reads DAMVIQNPRYQVTQFGKPVTLSCSQTLNHNVMYWYQQKSSQAPKLLFHYYDKDFNNEADTPDNFQSRRPNTSFCFLDIRSPGLGDTAMYLCATSRDVSGGYEQYFGPGTRLTVT.

V and J are TRBV7-2 and TRBJ2-5; 9 nucleotides line up with TRBD2. The germline gives CDR1 SGHTA, CDR2 FQGNSA. The CDR3 sequence is 16 residues long. V lost 4 bases to trimming and J lost 7 bases; unmatched junction nucleotides: 13. CDR3 sequence: CASSYPPSGTKRTQYF. The CDR3, as DNA: TGTGCCAGCAGCTACCCCCCTAGCGGGACCAAGAGGACCCAGTACTTC. Supplemented by reference TRBV7-2 and TRBJ2-5, the full variable domain reads GAGVSQSPSNKVTEKGKDVELRCDPISGHTALYWYRQSLGQGLEFLIYFQGNSAPDKSGLPSDRFSAERTGGSVSTLTIQRTQQEDSAVYLCASSYPPSGTKRTQYFGPGTRLLVL.

This clonotype has more than one count but fewer than ten. V and J are TRBV3-1 and TRBJ2-3, with D perhaps matching TRBD1 (6 bases). Trimming shortened V by 0 bases and J by 5 bases, and 12 bases separated the two germline ends. Germline assignment: CDR1 LGHDT and CDR2 YNNKEL (reference sequence). The CDR3 runs 15 residues. CDR3 sequence reads: CASSQDVQGQDTQYF. The CDR3 bases are TGTGCCAGCAGCCAAGATGTGCAGGGACAAGATACGCAGTATTTT.